The 29 T cell receptor beta chains below all came from one sample that was sequenced in a study of early T cells in non-severe SARS-CoV-2 infection. TCRdb called the 5' RACE reads again in MiXCR, with one record for every CDR3 protein. Among 30,000 to 45,000 distinct CDR3 sequences listed, roughly 5.3% were seen once. Sequencing was carried out using whole blood. Receptors originate from an adult who was a healthcare worker with PCR-confirmed SARS-CoV-2 infection or an uninfected control (not recorded which).

Ten or more counts support this clonotype. CDR3 sequence: CASSLGSGGASGNEQFF. DNA for the CDR3: TGTGCCAGCAGTTTAGGTTCCGGGGGAGCCTCAGGGAATGAGCAGTTCTTC. The chain combines TRBV12-3 or TRBV12-4 with TRBJ2-1; perhaps TRBD2 as D (6 bases). V was trimmed by 1 base and J by 7 bases, leaving 20 bases between them. The CDR3 runs 17 residues.

This clonotype was picked up many times. The chain joins TRBV29-1 to TRBJ2-1; D is uncertain. Germline-derived CDR1 and CDR2 are SQVTM and ANQGSEA. V was cut by 4 bases and J by 0 bases, with 10 bases left in between. CDR3 length equals 14 residues. The CDR3 DNA is TGCAGCGTTGCCGTGGGTCACTCCTACAATGAGCAGTTCTTC. It encodes CSVAVGHSYNEQFF.

The chain recombines TRBV20-1 with TRBJ1-2; D is uncertain. CDR1 is DFQATT, CDR2 SNEGSKA, per germline (reference sequence). V gave up 1 base and J gave up 4 bases, with 7 bases separating them. The CDR3 is 12 residues long. CDR3 in amino acids: CSARVNTYGYTF. DNA of the CDR3: TGCAGTGCTAGAGTCAACACCTATGGCTACACCTTC.

The sample holds many counts of this clonotype. The J gene is TRBJ2-7, the V gene TRBV6-5; D may be TRBD2 (6 bases). The germline V gene encodes CDR1 MNHEY and CDR2 SVGAGI. Trimming left V 6 bases short and J 4 bases short, with 16 bases between. This CDR3 has 14 residues. The CDR3 loop is CASSSPPGVYEQYF. CDR3 DNA: TGTGCCAGCAGCTCCCCCCCGGGGGTATACGAGCAGTACTTC.

This clonotype was seen many times. One junction end does not reproduce the germline sequence, and a read error may be involved. The rearrangement joins TRBV7-7 to TRBJ2-3, with 10 bases fitting TRBD2. From germline, CDR1 is SSHAT and CDR2 FNYEAQ (reference sequence). The CDR3 length is 17 residues. The CDR3 region is CASSLGASGGLTDTQYF. CDR3 bases: TGTGCTAGCAGCTTAGGTGCTAGCGGGGGTTTGACAGATACGCAGTATTTT.

This clonotype was observed at least ten times. The rearrangement uses TRBV7-6 and TRBJ2-2; the match to TRBD1 covers 12 bases. The J segment lost 3 bases and the V segment lost 5 bases, leaving 4 bases of the junction unmatched. CDR3 length: 16 residues. CDR1 and CDR2 from the germline V gene are SGHVS and FNYEAQ. The CDR3 DNA follows: TGTGCCAGCAGCGTCGGGACAGGGGGCGACACCGGGGAGCTGTTTTTT. This codes for CASSVGTGGDTGELFF.

This clonotype was counted a few times. The rearrangement uses TRBV9 and TRBJ1-3; D remains ambiguous. Trimming shortened V by 0 bases and J by 0 bases, and 10 bases separated the two germline ends. Germline CDR1 is SGDLS and CDR2 is YYNGEE. This CDR3 is built from 16 residues. This CDR3 is CASSVAYRSSGNTIYF. In DNA form, the CDR3 reads TGTGCCAGCAGCGTAGCGTACAGAAGCTCTGGAAACACCATATATTTT.

This clonotype has at least ten counts. The chain uses TRBV18 and TRBJ1-6, with D perhaps matching TRBD1 (6 bases). V lost 6 bases to trimming and J lost 7 bases, with 13 bases between them. This CDR3 has 14 amino acids. The germline V gene encodes CDR1 KGHSH and CDR2 LQKENI. The DNA for the CDR3 is TGTGCCAGCTCCGTCCGGGACACGAATTCACCCCTCCACTTT. Translating it yields CASSVRDTNSPLHF.

The chain couples TRBV20-1 to TRBJ2-7; TRBD1 aligns across 8 bases. The CDR3 totals 13 residues. Germline V gene lookup returns CDR1 DFQATT and CDR2 SNEGSKA (reference sequence). V lost 6 bases and J lost 2; bases outside the gene matches: 6. The CDR3 coding sequence is TGCAGTGCCTGGGACAGGAGACCCTACGAGCAGTACTTC. Amino acid sequence: CSAWDRRPYEQYF.

At least ten counts were recorded for this clonotype. V is TRBV14 and J is TRBJ1-2; TRBD1 might be the D (5 bases). Per the germline V gene, CDR1 is SGHDN and CDR2 is FVKESK. Deletions cut 1 base from V and 2 bases from J, with 17 bases between. This CDR3 region has 17 residues. As DNA, the CDR3 is TGTGCCAGCAGCCAAGCCCATTGGGACCCTCGGAACTATGGCTACACCTTC. Residues: CASSQAHWDPRNYGYTF.

This clonotype was seen at least ten times. The V call is TRBV5-5, the J call TRBJ1-1; D might be TRBD1 (5 bases). With 2 bases removed from V and 7 bases from J, the gap between germline ends came to 9 bases. There are 12 residues in the CDR3. In germline, CDR1 is SGHKS, CDR2 YYEKEE (reference sequence). As DNA, the CDR3 is TGTGCCAGCAGCTTCTGGGACCTTGAAGCTTTCTTT. Its protein product is CASSFWDLEAFF.

V usage is TRBV7-3 and J usage is TRBJ1-6; D perhaps matches TRBD1 (5 bases). The CDR3 is 14 amino acids. Germline assignment: CDR1 SGHTA and CDR2 FQGTGA. V was trimmed by 0 bases and J by 8 bases, leaving 8 bases between them. CDR3 nucleotides: TGTGCCAGCAGCTTAACGGGGCAGGATTCACCCCTCCACTTT. It yields the protein CASSLTGQDSPLHF. Together with reference TRBV7-3 and TRBJ1-6, the CDR3 gives the full variable domain: GAGVSQTPSNKVTEKGKYVELRCDPISGHTALYWYRQSLGQGPEFLIYFQGTGAADDSGLPNDRFFAVRPEGSVSTLKIQRTERGDSAVYLCASSLTGQDSPLHFGNGTRLTVT.

This clonotype was picked up many times. This chain connects TRBV6-1 to TRBJ2-1; D call uncertain. The germline V and J ends were trimmed by 6 bases and 9 bases, with 12 bases remaining between them. Germline loops: CDR1 MNHNS, CDR2 SASEGT. The CDR3 is made up of 12 amino acids. The chain's CDR3 is CASSFGWSEQFF. The CDR3 coding sequence is TGTGCCAGCAGCTTCGGATGGAGTGAGCAGTTCTTC.

This clonotype was seen ten or more times. The genes are TRBV20-1 and TRBJ2-1, with 7 bases identical to TRBD1. Germline CDR1 DFQATT, CDR2 SNEGSKA (reference sequence). The CDR3 loop spans 14 amino acids. V lost 6 bases, J lost 5 bases, and 10 bases stayed unmatched. CDR3 loop: CSAPKTGLDNEQFF. CDR3 nucleotides: TGCAGTGCGCCTAAGACAGGGCTCGACAATGAGCAGTTCTTC.

As regards this clonotype: This may stem from a read error, because a much larger clone lies one nucleotide away. J is TRBJ1-1 and V is TRBV5-1, with TRBD1 identical over 7 bases. V lost 0 bases and J lost 3; bases outside the gene matches: 5. In germline, CDR1 is SGHRS, CDR2 YFSETQ. CDR3 size: 15 residues. CDR3 loop: CASSLVITGDTEAFF. The CDR3 region has the DNA TGCGCCAGCAGCTTGGTGATTACAGGGGACACTGAAGCTTTCTTT. The whole variable domain, remainder taken from reference TRBV5-1 and TRBJ1-1, is KAGVTQTPRYLIKTRGQQVTLSCSPISGHRSVSWYQQTPGQGLQFLFEYFSETQRNKGNFPGRFSGRQFSNSRSEMNVSTLELGDSALYLCASSLVITGDTEAFFGQGTRLTVV.

This clonotype was recorded at least ten times. The chain carries TRBV12-3 or TRBV12-4 and TRBJ2-7, with 12 bases aligning to TRBD2. The CDR3 sequence is 15 residues long. J was trimmed by 1 base and V by 7 bases; bases with no gene match: 5. CDR3 amino acids: CASTTGTSGSYEQYF. CDR3 nucleotide sequence: TGTGCCAGCACAACCGGGACTAGCGGGTCCTACGAGCAGTACTTC.

This clonotype came up a few times. This chain connects TRBV18 to TRBJ1-2; D not certain. This CDR3 has 14 amino acids. Germline V gene lookup returns CDR1 KGHSH and CDR2 LQKENI. V lost 1 base to trimming and J lost 2 bases, with 8 bases between them. In DNA, the CDR3 is TGTGCCAGCTCACCACTCGATCCGAACTATGGCTACACCTTC. Amino acid sequence: CASSPLDPNYGYTF.

This clonotype was counted many times. The chain has TRBV4-2 and TRBJ2-2, with 8 bases aligning to TRBD2. This CDR3 has 17 amino acids. The germline CDR1 and CDR2 sequences are LGHNA and YNFKEQ. J was trimmed by 6 bases and V by 4 bases; bases with no gene match: 13. Here the CDR3 DNA reads TGTGCCAGCAGCCCCCTGGGGGGGCGGGAGGTTCCCGGGGAGCTGTTTTTT. Protein product: CASSPLGGREVPGELFF.

This clonotype was detected ten times or more. The chain has TRBV11-2 and TRBJ2-3; 7 bases are a match to TRBD2. There are 14 residues in the CDR3. Germline CDR1 and CDR2: SGHAT and FQNNGV. V lost 5 bases to trimming and J lost 5 bases; unmatched junction nucleotides: 7. The CDR3, as DNA: TGTGCCAGCAGCACGCCTTCGGGGGGAGATACGCAGTATTTT. Translated: CASSTPSGGDTQYF.

This clonotype was recorded many times. The chain links TRBV6-2 or TRBV6-3 to TRBJ1-2; tentative D call: TRBD1 (5 bases). There are 13 residues in the CDR3. Germline values: CDR1 MNHEY, CDR2 SVGEGT. V was cut by 2 bases and J by 8 bases, with 12 bases left in between. The CDR3 loop is CASSYAGRRGYTF. The CDR3, as DNA: TGTGCCAGCAGTTACGCAGGGCGAAGGGGCTACACCTTC.

The sample holds many counts of this clonotype. This chain connects TRBV28 to TRBJ2-1; D ambiguous. Germline-derived CDR1 and CDR2 are MDHEN and SYDVKM. The CDR3 contains 12 residues. V was trimmed by 6 bases and J by 4 bases, leaving 7 bases between them. CDR3 DNA sequence: TGTGCCAGCAGCCGAGGATACAATGAGCAGTTCTTC. It yields the protein CASSRGYNEQFF.

This clonotype was seen ten or more times. The chain links TRBV4-1 to TRBJ2-5, with 10 bases that match TRBD1. Germline V gene lookup returns CDR1 MGHRA and CDR2 YSYEKL. CDR3 size: 16 residues. V shed 1 base, J shed 1 base, and the junction held 3 bases outside the gene matches. The CDR3 loop reads CASSQAWTGGQETQYF. CDR3 bases: TGCGCCAGCAGCCAAGCTTGGACAGGGGGCCAAGAGACCCAGTACTTC.

This clonotype was counted many times. The V gene is TRBV7-9, the J gene TRBJ2-1; 8 bases match TRBD1. V shed 5 bases and J 0 bases; nucleotides not matched to a gene: 6. Germline V lookup: CDR1 SEHNR, CDR2 FQNEAQ (reference sequence). The CDR3 runs 16 residues. CDR3 nucleotides: TGTGCCAGCAGCGCCCGACAGGGGTTCTCCTACAATGAGCAGTTCTTC. Protein product: CASSARQGFSYNEQFF.

The J gene is TRBJ2-1, the V gene TRBV6-2 or TRBV6-3; D is undetermined. V lost 3 bases and J 9 bases, leaving 6 bases between the germline ends. CDR1 and CDR2 (germline): MNHEY, SVGEGT. The CDR3 runs 11 residues. As DNA, the CDR3 is TGTGCCAGCAGTTATCCCGGTGAGCAGTTCTTC. Translating it yields CASSYPGEQFF.

The CDR3 reads CASSLWTGADSGAFF. The CDR3 coding sequence is TGCGCCAGCAGCTTGTGGACAGGGGCCGACTCTGGAGCTTTCTTT. The rearrangement joins TRBV5-1 to TRBJ1-1, with TRBD1 identical over 9 bases. With 1 base clipped from V and 10 bases from J, the junction kept 11 bases outside the gene matches. Germline assignment: CDR1 SGHRS and CDR2 YFSETQ. The CDR3 totals 15 residues. Drawing the rest from reference TRBV5-1 and TRBJ1-1, the complete variable domain is KAGVTQTPRYLIKTRGQQVTLSCSPISGHRSVSWYQQTPGQGLQFLFEYFSETQRNKGNFPGRFSGRQFSNSRSEMNVSTLELGDSALYLCASSLWTGADSGAFFGQGTRLTVV.

V and J are TRBV12-3 or TRBV12-4 and TRBJ2-7; 7 positions match TRBD1. CDR3 length equals 13 residues. Unmatched junction bases numbered 5, after V lost 6 bases and J lost 3 bases. The CDR3 is CASSIRGSYEQYF. The CDR3 nucleotides read TGTGCCAGCAGCATCAGGGGGAGCTACGAGCAGTACTTC.

This chain uses TRBV6-2 or TRBV6-3 with TRBJ1-4; D not certain. Germline V CDR1 and CDR2: MNHEY, SVGEGT. Trimming took 4 bases from V and 5 from J, leaving 11 bases between them. The CDR3 has 14 amino acids. The CDR3 DNA is TGTGCCAGCAGTTCGCCTTCCAGGAATGAAAAACTGTTTTTT. It specifies CASSSPSRNEKLFF.

This clonotype has at least ten counts. The chain joins TRBV19 to TRBJ2-7; 11 nucleotides agree with TRBD2. V shed 5 bases and J 3 bases; nucleotides not matched to a gene: 9. Germline CDR1 is LNHDA and CDR2 is SQIVND (reference sequence). The CDR3 is 16 amino acids. In nucleotides, the CDR3 is TGTGCCAGTAGTCCCAGACTAGCGGGACCCATCTACGAGCAGTACTTC. As protein: CASSPRLAGPIYEQYF.

This clonotype was seen more than once but under ten times. The chain recombines TRBV18 with TRBJ2-3; D not resolved. The CDR3 extends over 15 amino acids. CDR1 is KGHSH and CDR2 is LQKENI in the germline V gene. V was shortened by 6 bases and J by 0 bases, with 13 bases between the two germline ends. DNA for the CDR3: TGTGCCAGCTCCGTTCCCCCGACTAGCACAGATACGCAGTATTTT. Translating gives CASSVPPTSTDTQYF.